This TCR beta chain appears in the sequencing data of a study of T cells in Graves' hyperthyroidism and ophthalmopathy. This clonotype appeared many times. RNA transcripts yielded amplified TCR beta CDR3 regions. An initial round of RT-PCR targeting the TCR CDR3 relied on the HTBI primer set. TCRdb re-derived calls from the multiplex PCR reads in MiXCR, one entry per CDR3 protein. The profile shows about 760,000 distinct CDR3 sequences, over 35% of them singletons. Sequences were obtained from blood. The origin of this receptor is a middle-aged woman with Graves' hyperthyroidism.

This CDR3 is CAINSGSTEAFF. In nucleotides, the CDR3 is TGTGCCATCAATTCAGGCAGCACTGAAGCTTTCTTT. The rearrangement joins TRBV10-3 to TRBJ1-1; D call uncertain. Germline assignment: CDR1 ENHRY and CDR2 SYGVKD. V shed 7 bases and J shed 4 bases, with 10 bases lying between them. There are 12 residues in the CDR3.